The rows below give T cell receptor beta chains drawn from one sample of a study of response to subunit inactivated influenza vaccine. Each CDR3 protein is one row after TCRdb ran MiXCR on the RT-PCR reads. The table records 650,000 to 800,000 distinct CDR3 sequences, 14% of them present only once. Source: PBMCs from blood, taken roughly 15 days before vaccination. Every receptor here comes from a man aged 50-59 years who received an inactivated influenza vaccine. CDR3s include the opening cysteine and the closing phenylalanine or tryptophan. The D gene is left open where the match is weak. A clone size is listed for some rows: how often the clone was seen (once, few, many), or a class if it is expanded.

>TRBJ1-6|many|TRBV27|TRBD1
CASSLGYRGNSPLHF
TGTGCCAGCAGTTTGGGTTACAGGGGGAACTCACCCCTCCACTTT
>TRBJ2-4|-|TRBV12-3/TRBV12-4|TRBD2
CASRSDSGNKNIQYF
TGTGCCAGCAGAAGTGACAGCGGGAACAAAAACATTCAGTACTTC
>TRBJ2-3|many|TRBV5-1|TRBD1
CASSLGTGGFTDTQYF
TGCGCCAGCAGCTTGGGGACAGGTGGCTTCACAGATACGCAGTATTTT
>TRBJ2-4|few|TRBV23-1|-
CASSPRLRNIQYF
TGCGCCAGCAGTCCGCGATTACGGAACATTCAGTACTTC
>TRBJ2-1|-|TRBV2|TRBD2
CTSSFTGTSGRGPGDEQFF
TGTACCAGCAGTTTCACGGGGACTAGCGGGAGAGGGCCAGGGGATGAGCAGTTCTTC
>TRBJ1-1|-|TRBV6-5|-
CASSYRVGETEAFF
TGTGCCAGCAGTTACCGGGTAGGGGAGACTGAAGCTTTCTTT
>TRBJ2-3|many|TRBV2|-
CASSQGAPSTDTQYF
TGTGCCAGCAGCCAGGGAGCACCGAGCACAGATACGCAGTATTTT
>TRBJ2-7|-|TRBV7-9|-
CASSFHWTTYEQYF
TGTGCCAGCAGCTTCCATTGGACCACCTACGAGCAGTACTTC
>TRBJ2-5|-|TRBV3-1|TRBD2
CASTRGSGDQETQYF
TGTGCCAGCACCCGGGGGAGCGGGGATCAAGAGACCCAGTACTTC
>TRBJ2-3|-|TRBV30|-
CAWSPKGPSTDTQYF
TGTGCCTGGAGTCCCAAGGGACCCAGCACAGATACGCAGTATTTT
>TRBJ2-1|few|TRBV7-3|TRBD2
CASSFSGRIDEQFF
TGTGCCAGCAGCTTTAGCGGGAGGATCGATGAGCAGTTCTTC
>TRBJ2-7|-|TRBV20-1|TRBD1
CSARDRSRIRDRVSYEQYF
TGCAGTGCTAGAGATCGGTCCCGGATCCGGGACAGGGTGTCCTACGAGCAGTACTTC
>TRBJ2-7|-|TRBV28|-
CASKPQAREQYF
TGTGCCAGCAAACCCCAGGCGAGGGAGCAGTACTTC
>TRBJ1-1|many|TRBV6-2/TRBV6-3|-
CASSGDWGKNTEAFF
TGTGCCAGCAGTGGGGATTGGGGGAAGAACACTGAAGCTTTCTTT
>TRBJ1-2|many|TRBV27|-
CASSLYPAREGGYTF
TGTGCCAGCAGTTTGTATCCGGCAAGGGAAGGTGGCTACACCTTC
>TRBJ2-1|once|TRBV7-9|-
CASRPQRDEQFF
TGTGCCAGCAGACCACAGCGCGATGAGCAGTTCTTC
>TRBJ2-3|-|TRBV11-3|-
CASSSRDTAPDTQYF
TGTGCCAGCAGCTCGCGGGACACTGCTCCAGATACGCAGTATTTT
>TRBJ2-1|few|TRBV24-1|TRBD1
CATSDSTPDRVLYNEQFF
TGTGCCACCAGTGACTCGACCCCGGACAGGGTCCTATACAATGAGCAGTTCTTC
>TRBJ2-3|few|TRBV30|-
CAWSSAGTQYF
TGTGCCTGGAGCTCCGCTGGTACGCAGTATTTT
>TRBJ2-7|-|TRBV7-8|-
CASSSGPGNYEQYF
TGTGCCAGCAGCTCGGGACCCGGAAACTACGAGCAGTACTTC
>TRBJ2-1|many|TRBV12-3/TRBV12-4|TRBD1
CASNTQGITYNEQFF
TGTGCCAGCAACACACAGGGGATTACCTACAATGAGCAGTTCTTC
>TRBJ2-5|-|TRBV6-1|-
CASNPRSYPRAQYF
TGTGCCAGTAACCCGAGGAGTTATCCGAGGGCCCAGTACTTC
>TRBJ2-2|many|TRBV6-1|TRBD1
CASRQGAESGELFF
TGTGCCAGCAGGCAGGGGGCGGAAAGCGGGGAGCTGTTTTTT
>TRBJ1-5|-|TRBV4-1|-
CASSHFARDSNQPQHF
TGCGCCAGCAGCCACTTTGCCCGGGACAGCAATCAGCCCCAGCATTTT